This T cell receptor beta chain is drawn from a study of cytomegalovirus exposure and HLA in healthy donors. Points from the study as a whole: The study reported that TCR beta sequences accurately predicted HLA-A and HLA-B alleles in most subjects. In a later analysis, V- and J-gene trimming of beta chains associated with a DCLRE1C missense variant, replicated independently. According to the study, some 160 TCR beta chains were cytomegalovirus-associated. Association of roughly 17,000 TCR beta sequences with HLA alleles was found at 0.05 false discovery rate in a later analysis.

CDR1 and CDR2 (germline): SEHNR, FQNEAQ (reference sequence). The CDR3 is 17 residues long. Trimming left V 5 bases short and J 1 base short, with 18 bases between. Use of 60 Vbeta and 13 Jbeta primers characterized the PCR. The method was immunoSEQ multiplex PCR; TCRdb's version includes in-frame clones alone and lacks a portion of them. There are around 210,000 clones in the sample, with 0.95% to 1.3% held by the top ten. Worth noting for this clone: What it binds is not known.

The rearrangement links TRBV7-9 to TRBJ1-5; D gene ambiguous. The TCR sequence derives from a girl aged 2-15 years in good health and CMV-seropositive. The sample was PBMCs. CDR3 region: CASSTEVNPLSNQPQHF. The DNA of the CDR3 is TGTGCCAGCAGCACCGAGGTAAACCCGCTAAGCAATCAGCCCCAGCATTTT.